This record covers a single T cell receptor beta chain. The antigen is not known. These data are taken from a study of cytomegalovirus exposure and HLA in healthy donors. The wider study: A preliminary data release comprised roughly 85 million unique TCRs obtained from HLA-typed donors. Study results and limitations: Earlier results showed most TCR beta V segments being productive about 87% or about 30% of the time. With DRB1 most and HLA-C fewest, TCR association rates differed between HLA loci in a later analysis.

In the PCR, 60 Vbeta and 13 Jbeta primers were used. Sequencing used immunoSEQ multiplex PCR; TCRdb keeps in-frame clones, though not all of them. The sample lists about 95,000 clones, roughly 71% occurring once. V gave up 3 bases and J gave up 2 bases; unmatched junction bases: 7. The CDR3 length is 15 residues. Germline loops: CDR1 MGHRA, CDR2 YSYEKL. The TCR sequence derives from a woman between 40 and 50 years old in good health and CMV-seronegative. The sequencing input was PBMCs. The V gene is TRBV4-1, the J gene TRBJ2-7; 7 bases match TRBD1. CDR3: CASSQATGLTYEQYF. The CDR3 bases are TGCGCCAGCAGCCAGGCGACAGGGCTGACCTACGAGCAGTACTTC.